These T cell receptor beta chains were read from a single sample in a study of CD8 T cells in ankylosing spondylitis. TCRdb reprocessed the 5' RACE reads via MiXCR and lists one record per CDR3 protein. The sample consists of around 210,000 distinct CDR3 sequences, roughly 8% of them appearing once. Sample: blood, either unsorted or a sorted T cell fraction (not recorded which). These receptors came from a female donor with ankylosing spondylitis or in good health (not recorded which). Both conserved end residues are part of each CDR3. The D gene is left open where the match is weak. Where a row states a size, it is once, few, many or the class of an expanded clone; other rows omit it.

V,D,size,J,DNA,CDR3
TRBV27,.,many,TRBJ2-7,TGTGCCAGCAGTCCGGGGTCGTCGGGCGAGCAGTACTTC,CASSPGSSGEQYF
TRBV7-3,TRBD2,many,TRBJ2-1,TGTGCCAGCAGCCACCTACCGGGACTAGCGGGAGGTACGGCTAACAATGAGCAGTTCTTC,CASSHLPGLAGGTANNEQFF
TRBV20-1,.,many,TRBJ2-3,TGCAGTGCTAGAGATTTGGGTAGCACAGATACGCAGTATTTT,CSARDLGSTDTQYF
TRBV9,.,many,TRBJ2-1,TGTGCCAGCAGCGTAGCCACAGGTTACAATGAGCAGTTCTTC,CASSVATGYNEQFF
TRBV12-3/TRBV12-4,.,many,TRBJ2-5,TGTGCCAGCAGGCAGGGACCGATCCAAGAGACCCAGTACTTC,CASRQGPIQETQYF
TRBV15,.,.,TRBJ2-1,TGTGCCACCAGCAGGGGACTTACCTACAATGAGCAGTTCTTC,CATSRGLTYNEQFF
TRBV18,.,few,TRBJ1-3,TGTGCCAGCTCACCCTCGGGGGGCCACTCTGGAAACACCATATATTTT,CASSPSGGHSGNTIYF
TRBV23-1,TRBD2,few,TRBJ2-5,TGCGCCAGCAGTCAGGAGAAGCGGGAGGGCCGAGAGACCCAGTACTTC,CASSQEKREGRETQYF
TRBV4-3,TRBD1,.,TRBJ2-2,TGCGCCAGCAGCCAAGCAACCGGGACAGGGCCCGGGGAGCTGTTTTTT,CASSQATGTGPGELFF
TRBV7-2,.,many,TRBJ2-1,TGTGCCAGCAGCTTATATTTATTCGGGACAGAGCAGTTCTTC,CASSLYLFGTEQFF
TRBV7-2,.,many,TRBJ2-5,TGTGCCAGCAGCTCTCGGCCGTTCCAAGAGACCCAGTACTTC,CASSSRPFQETQYF
TRBV24-1,TRBD2,many,TRBJ2-3,TGTGCCACCAGTGAGAGGCTAGCGGCGGATACGCAGTATTTT,CATSERLAADTQYF
TRBV20-1,.,many,TRBJ2-1,TGCAGTGCTAGAGGGACAGTTGGAAATGAGCAGTTCTTC,CSARGTVGNEQFF
TRBV2,.,many,TRBJ2-6,TGTGCCAGCAAAGTAAGCTCTGGGGCCAACGTCCTGACTTTC,CASKVSSGANVLTF
TRBV5-4,TRBD2,many,TRBJ2-1,TGTGCCAGCAGCGCCAGCGGGAGTATTGAGCAGTTCTTC,CASSASGSIEQFF
TRBV9,.,many,TRBJ2-7,TGTGCCAGCAGCGTAGAAGCCGACAGTAGCTCCTACGAGCAGTACTTC,CASSVEADSSSYEQYF
TRBV5-1,TRBD2,many,TRBJ2-7,TGCGCCAGCAGCTTACTGGCGGGAGGGCCCTACGAGCAGTACTTC,CASSLLAGGPYEQYF
TRBV12-3/TRBV12-4,TRBD2,many,TRBJ2-7,TGTGCCAGCAGTCGTACTAGCGGGAGGTCCTACGAGCAGTACTTC,CASSRTSGRSYEQYF
TRBV14,.,many,TRBJ2-5,TGTGCCAGCAGCTCCCCCGAGTACCAAGAGACCCAGTACTTC,CASSSPEYQETQYF
TRBV5-5,TRBD2,few,TRBJ2-7,TGTGCCAGCAGCTTGGGGCGGGAGCGTGGTCGCGAGCAGTACTTC,CASSLGRERGREQYF
TRBV2,.,.,TRBJ1-2,TGTGCCAGGCCTGGGGCGGCCTCTAACTATGGCTACACCTTC,CARPGAASNYGYTF
TRBV4-3,.,many,TRBJ1-2,TGCGCCAGCAGCCAAGAGACCGGGGCTTCGGTAAAGGGCCCCCTCTATGGCTACACCTTC,CASSQETGASVKGPLYGYTF
TRBV2,TRBD1,many,TRBJ1-5,TGTGCCACCACTCGGGACAGAATTAGCAATCAGCCCCAGCATTTT,CATTRDRISNQPQHF
TRBV6-5,.,many,TRBJ1-1,TGTGCCAGCAGCAATACTCGACGGGGGCGCGACACTGAAGCTTTCTTT,CASSNTRRGRDTEAFF
TRBV20-1,TRBD2,many,TRBJ2-3,TGCAGTGCCGGGACTAGCGGGAACACAGATACGCAGTATTTT,CSAGTSGNTDTQYF
TRBV29-1,TRBD2,many,TRBJ2-3,TGCAGCGTTGAAGGGAAGAGCGGGGGAAGCACAGATACGCAGTATTTT,CSVEGKSGGSTDTQYF
TRBV6-2/TRBV6-3,TRBD2,many,TRBJ2-7,TGTGCCAGCAGTTACGGTGGTGGACTTAGCGGGAGGGCTATCTACGAGCAGTACTTC,CASSYGGGLSGRAIYEQYF